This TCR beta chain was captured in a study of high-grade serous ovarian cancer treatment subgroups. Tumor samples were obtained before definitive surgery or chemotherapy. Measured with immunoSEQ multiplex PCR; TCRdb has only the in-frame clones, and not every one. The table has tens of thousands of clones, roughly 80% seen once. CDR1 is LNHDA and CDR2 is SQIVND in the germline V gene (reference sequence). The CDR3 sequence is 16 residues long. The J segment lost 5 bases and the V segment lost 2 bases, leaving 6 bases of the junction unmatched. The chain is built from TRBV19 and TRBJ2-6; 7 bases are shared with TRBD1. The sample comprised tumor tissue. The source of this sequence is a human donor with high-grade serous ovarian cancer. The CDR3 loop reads CASSIKGALRANVLTF. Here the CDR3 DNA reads TGTGCCAGTAGTATAAAGGGGGCGTTAAGGGCCAACGTCCTGACTTTC. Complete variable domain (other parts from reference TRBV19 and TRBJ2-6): DGGITQSPKYLFRKEGQNVTLSCEQNLNHDAMYWYRQDPGQGLRLIYYSQIVNDFQKGDIAEGYSVSREKKESFPLTVTSAQKNPTAFYLCASSIKGALRANVLTFGAGSRLTVL.